This entry describes one T cell receptor beta chain. As yet, its antigen is unknown. The PCR used 60 Vbeta and 13 Jbeta primers. Clones were read by immunoSEQ multiplex PCR, and TCRdb kept only the in-frame ones, dropping some. Of about 67,000 clones detected, roughly nine tenths appear once; the ten largest clones hold over 10%. The sample belongs to a study of cytomegalovirus exposure and HLA in healthy donors. Study-wide results and limits: A list of more than 150 TCR beta chains associated with cytomegalovirus was given.

Sequencing input: PBMCs. The receptor comes from a woman aged 30 to 39 in good health and CMV-seropositive.

CDR3 nucleotides: TGTGCCAGCAGCTCGCAACTAGCGGGCTCGGATGAGCAGTTCTTC. The encoded protein is CASSSQLAGSDEQFF. This chain links TRBV7-8 with TRBJ2-1, with TRBD2 identical over 9 bases. V was pared by 4 bases and J by 8 bases, with 9 bases of the junction left unmatched. CDR3 length: 15 residues. Germline V gene sequence: CDR1 SGHVS, CDR2 FQNEAQ.